The source of this T cell receptor (beta chain) is a study of blood T cell repertoires in COVID-19. Whole-study context: COVID-19 samples from acute and convalescent phases originated in the United States, Italy and Spain.

Original processing methods: Nucleated cell counts were estimated from reference gene primer amplification. TCRdb's copy holds only in-frame clones and misses some; the assay was immunoSEQ multiplex PCR. V, J and clone size were drawn from that table, and D and trimming were deduced from the DNA. The table shows some 160,000 clones, with approximately 80% occurring only once. This clone occurred a few times. In the same sample, other DNA sequences code for this CDR3. V lost 8 bases to trimming and J lost 2 bases, with 10 bases between them. Germline lookup yields CDR1 LNHDA and CDR2 SQIVND (reference sequence). The CDR3 sequence is 13 residues long. Seattle patient enrollment occurred during active infection, with longitudinal follow-up thereafter.

The sequence was obtained from a woman older than 75 with COVID-19, enrolled during active disease. The chain uses TRBV19 and TRBJ1-3; weak D call: TRBD1 (5 bases). Sequencing input: peripheral blood. CDR3 sequence (DNA): TGTGCCAGTCGTGACAGAGCTGGAAACACCATATATTTT. It specifies CASRDRAGNTIYF.